Each of the 9 T cell receptor beta chains below was sequenced from the same sample in a study of Ad26.COV2.S vaccination and SARS-CoV-2 variants. Clones were read by immunoSEQ multiplex PCR, and TCRdb kept only the in-frame ones, dropping some. This table has a few hundred thousand clones, about four fifths appearing once. Treatment of the sample: over 15 received Ad26.COV2.S at low or high dose, single or two shots; several received placebo; per-sample allocation not given. On day 63 after the first injection, vaccine and placebo recipients gave samples. Here the sequenced sample was peripheral blood, taken in a trial of Ad26.COV2.S vaccine versus placebo. These receptors came from a person aged 18-60 years who received the Ad26.COV2.S COVID-19 vaccine or a placebo.

CDR3 loop: CASSLDRHSYEQYF. DNA for the CDR3: TGTGCCAGCAGCCTTGACAGGCACTCCTACGAGCAGTACTTC. The chain employs TRBV11-1 and TRBJ2-7; possibly TRBD1 for D (6 bases). The ends were cut back, 5 bases at V and 0 bases at J, with 11 bases in the middle. The germline gives CDR1 SGHAT, CDR2 FQDESV (reference sequence). CDR3 length: 14 amino acids.

This rearrangement joins TRBV5-1 to TRBJ1-4; no firm D call. The CDR3 runs 14 residues. The ends were cut back, 0 bases at V and 7 bases at J, with 10 bases in the middle. From germline, CDR1 is SGHRS and CDR2 YFSETQ. CDR3 nucleotides: TGCGCCAGCAGCTTGGGGGGTGCGAGTGAAAAACTGTTTTTT. Its translation: CASSLGGASEKLFF.

This chain joins TRBV6-5 and TRBJ1-2, with D possibly matching TRBD1 (6 bases). V gave up 4 bases and J gave up 3 bases, with 18 bases separating them. Germline V gene data show CDR1 as MNHEY and CDR2 as SVGAGI. The CDR3 covers 16 residues. DNA for the CDR3: TGTGCCAGCAGTTGGGCCAGCGAGGGGGGCGACTATGGCTACACCTTC. This encodes CASSWASEGGDYGYTF.

The V call is TRBV6-1, the J call TRBJ2-2; weak D call: TRBD1 (5 bases). The V gene's germline CDR1 is MNHNS and CDR2 SASEGT. The V end was cut by 8 bases, the J end by 4 bases, with 11 bases between. The CDR3 runs to 13 residues. Written as DNA, the CDR3 is TGTGCCAGCCTTTGGACAAGCACCGGGGAGCTGTTTTTT. It is translated as CASLWTSTGELFF.

The chain employs TRBV18 and TRBJ1-2; D not certain. The CDR3 is 14 residues long. The germline V and J ends were trimmed by 6 bases and 4 bases, with 15 bases remaining between them. Germline assignment: CDR1 KGHSH and CDR2 LQKENI. The chain's CDR3 is CASSREGTGYGYTF. The CDR3 nucleotides read TGTGCCAGCTCCCGGGAGGGAACCGGCTATGGCTACACCTTC.

This clone was counted a few times. V is TRBV24-1 and J is TRBJ1-2; 7 nucleotides agree with TRBD1. V shed 5 bases and J 4 bases; nucleotides not matched to a gene: 9. Per the germline V gene, CDR1 is KGHDR and CDR2 is SFDVKD. CDR3 size: 15 residues. The CDR3, as DNA: TGTGCCACCAGTGGCAGACAGGGTAGGAGCTATGGCTACACCTTC. As protein: CATSGRQGRSYGYTF.

The V gene is TRBV10-3, the J gene TRBJ2-2; D perhaps matches TRBD1 (6 bases). Germline V gives CDR1 ENHRY, CDR2 SYGVKD. The length of the CDR3 is 13 residues. V shed 3 bases and J shed 7 bases, with 9 bases lying between them. In DNA form, the CDR3 reads TGTGCCATCAGTGACAGGGGCGACGGGGAGCTGTTTTTT. Encoded protein: CAISDRGDGELFF.

The chain combines TRBV12-3 or TRBV12-4 with TRBJ1-5; D remains unclear. V dropped 6 bases and J dropped 5 bases, with 11 bases sitting between them. The CDR3 loop spans 13 amino acids. CDR3: CASRDNNYQPQHF. CDR3 bases: TGTGCCAGCAGAGACAATAATTATCAGCCCCAGCATTTT.

About this clone itself: A read error is possible here, since a much larger clone lies one base away. This specimen includes other DNA sequences encoding the same CDR3. The rearrangement uses TRBV10-3 and TRBJ2-7; D gene ambiguous. Trimming took off 4 bases at V and 3 bases at J, with 4 bases between the two ends. The germline V gene has CDR1 ENHRY and CDR2 SYGVKD. The CDR3 is 11 residues long. The CDR3: CAISGGYEQYF. The CDR3 bases are TGTGCCATCAGTGGGGGCTACGAGCAGTACTTC.